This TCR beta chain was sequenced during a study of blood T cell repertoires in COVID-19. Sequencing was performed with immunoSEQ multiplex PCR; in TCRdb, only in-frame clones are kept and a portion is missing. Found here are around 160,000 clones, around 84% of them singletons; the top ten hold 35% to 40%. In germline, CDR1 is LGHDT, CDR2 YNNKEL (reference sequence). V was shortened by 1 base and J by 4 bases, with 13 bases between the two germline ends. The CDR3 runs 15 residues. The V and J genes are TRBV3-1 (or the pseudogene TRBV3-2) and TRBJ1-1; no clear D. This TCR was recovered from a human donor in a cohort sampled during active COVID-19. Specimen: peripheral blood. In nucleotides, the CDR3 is TGTGCCAGCAGCCAAGTCCAGGTCGTGGGCACTGAAGCTTTCTTT. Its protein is CASSQVQVVGTEAFF.